Listed below are T cell receptor beta chains from one sample, sequenced in a study of T cells in Graves' hyperthyroidism and ophthalmopathy. TCRdb reprocessed the multiplex PCR reads with MiXCR, giving one entry per CDR3 protein. The top ten clones hold nearly 8.5% of a sample with 560,000 or so distinct CDR3 sequences, about half of them seen once. Material for sequencing was peripheral blood or thyroid tissue (not recorded which). Receptor source: a woman aged 18 to 35 with Graves' hyperthyroidism. Both conserved end residues are part of each CDR3. A D gene is named only where the DNA matches it firmly. The listing skips clone size in some rows; elsewhere it reads once, few, many or a size class.

d_call	v_call	clone_size	j_call	cdr3_aa	cdr3_nt
.	TRBV10-3	.	TRBJ1-2	CAISRGGTNYGYTF	TGTGCCATCAGCCGGGGCGGCACTAACTATGGCTACACCTTC
.	TRBV25-1	many	TRBJ1-5	CASSEYEEVPQHF	TGTGCCAGCAGTGAATATGAGGAAGTTCCCCAGCATTTT
TRBD1	TRBV7-9	.	TRBJ1-4	CASSHDRALTRGEKLFF	TGTGCCAGCAGCCACGACAGGGCCCTCACGAGGGGCGAAAAACTGTTTTTT
TRBD1	TRBV12-3/TRBV12-4	few	TRBJ1-5	CASRPTGGNQPQHF	TGTGCCAGCAGACCCACAGGGGGCAATCAGCCCCAGCATTTT
.	TRBV12-3/TRBV12-4	many	TRBJ1-1	CASNTLLTEAFF	TGTGCCAGCAATACCCTATTAACAGAAGCTTTCTTT
.	TRBV19	.	TRBJ1-2	CASSEVALYGYTF	TGTGCCAGTAGTGAAGTGGCCCTCTATGGCTACACCTTC
TRBD1	TRBV10-3	.	TRBJ1-1	CAISDGTGPGNTEAFF	TGTGCCATCAGTGACGGGACAGGTCCAGGAAACACTGAAGCTTTCTTT
TRBD1	TRBV25-1	once	TRBJ2-5	CASSDPRTGGRETQYF	TGTGCCAGCAGTGACCCCCGGACAGGGGGCCGAGAGACCCAGTACTTC
TRBD2	TRBV19	.	TRBJ2-7	CASSLVAGGSSYEQYF	TGTGCCAGTAGTCTTGTAGCGGGAGGCAGCTCCTACGAGCAGTACTTC
.	TRBV12-3/TRBV12-4	few	TRBJ1-2	CASRENGDYGYTF	TGTGCCAGCAGGGAAAACGGGGACTATGGCTACACCTTC
.	TRBV15	many	TRBJ1-2	CATSRDGTGNYGYTF	TGTGCCACCAGCAGAGACGGAACGGGTAACTATGGCTACACCTTC
TRBD2	TRBV9	.	TRBJ2-5	CASSVSGGGVQETQYF	TGTGCCAGCAGCGTGAGCGGGGGAGGGGTCCAAGAGACCCAGTACTTC
.	TRBV29-1	few	TRBJ1-1	CSANRGINTEAFF	TGCAGCGCCAACCGCGGGATCAACACTGAAGCTTTCTTT
.	TRBV29-1	.	TRBJ1-5	CSLDSSNQPQHF	TGCAGCCTTGACAGTAGCAATCAGCCCCAGCATTTT
TRBD2	TRBV25-1	.	TRBJ2-5	CAPRPSGRETQYF	TGTGCCCCAAGGCCTAGCGGGAGAGAGACCCAGTACTTC
TRBD1	TRBV2	few	TRBJ2-5	CASSDSSRDREGETQYF	TGTGCCAGCAGTGACTCCTCCCGGGACAGGGAGGGAGAGACCCAGTACTTC
TRBD2	TRBV7-2	few	TRBJ2-7	CASSYLTSGDEQYF	TGTGCCAGCAGTTACTTGACTAGCGGAGACGAGCAGTACTTC
.	TRBV2	few	TRBJ1-5	CASKLVINQPQHF	TGTGCCAGCAAGCTAGTCATAAATCAGCCCCAGCATTTT
TRBD2	TRBV15	.	TRBJ2-2	CASSLMGRDPPGELFF	TGTGCCAGCAGCTTGATGGGGAGGGACCCTCCCGGGGAGCTGTTTTTT
TRBD2	TRBV7-9	.	TRBJ2-5	CASSGRTSGQVETQYF	TGTGCCAGCAGTGGACGGACTAGCGGGCAAGTAGAGACCCAGTACTTC
TRBD2	TRBV2	.	TRBJ2-7	CASVEGGTYEQYF	TGTGCCAGCGTTGAGGGAGGGACCTACGAGCAGTACTTC
TRBD1	TRBV15	few	TRBJ2-7	CATSSRQGGGEQYF	TGTGCCACCAGCAGCCGACAGGGGGGTGGCGAGCAGTACTTC
.	TRBV12-5	.	TRBJ1-2	CASGPTPGHLNYGHTF	TGTGCTAGTGGCCCAACCCCGGGACACCTTAACTATGGCCACACCTTC
.	TRBV7-9	.	TRBJ1-4	CASSLGHGIEKLFF	TGTGCCAGCAGCTTAGGACATGGTATTGAAAAACTGTTTTTT
.	TRBV25-1	.	TRBJ1-5	CASSARGHTSNQPQHF	TGTGCCAGCAGTGCTAGAGGACACACCAGCAATCAGCCCCAGCATTTT
TRBD1	TRBV14	few	TRBJ1-6	CASSPGTGYNSPLHF	TGTGCCAGCTCACCAGGGACAGGCTATAATTCACCCCTCCACTTT
TRBD2	TRBV10-3	.	TRBJ2-6	CAISASGNTGANVLTF	TGTGCCATCAGTGCTAGCGGGAACACCGGGGCCAACGTCCTGACTTTC
.	TRBV11-2	.	TRBJ2-2	CASNLERDTGELFF	TGTGCCAGCAACTTAGAGAGAGACACCGGGGAGCTGTTTTTT
TRBD1	TRBV15	.	TRBJ1-1	CATSRDRWDRTEAFF	TGTGCCACCAGCAGAGATCGGTGGGACAGGACTGAAGCTTTCTTT
.	TRBV19	many	TRBJ1-1	CASTDDRNTEAFF	TGTGCCAGTACCGATGACAGGAACACTGAAGCTTTCTTT
TRBD2	TRBV7-2	many	TRBJ2-5	CASSLASGRETQYF	TGTGCCAGCAGCTTAGCTAGCGGGAGGGAGACCCAGTACTTC
.	TRBV19	.	TRBJ1-4	CATRTSREKLFF	TGTGCCACCCGAACGTCGCGAGAAAAACTGTTTTTT
.	TRBV12-3/TRBV12-4	many	TRBJ1-2	CASSLVGNYGYTF	TGTGCCAGCAGTTTGGTCGGGAACTATGGCTACACCTTC
TRBD1	TRBV29-1	.	TRBJ1-4	CSASSPDRDREKLFF	TGCAGCGCCAGCAGCCCGGACAGGGATCGCGAAAAACTGTTTTTT
.	TRBV24-1	.	TRBJ2-7	CTTSDSYEQYF	TGTACCACCAGCGACAGCTACGAGCAGTACTTC
.	TRBV29-1	many	TRBJ1-2	CSVEDRAYYGYTF	TGCAGCGTTGAAGACAGGGCGTATTATGGCTACACCTTC
.	TRBV7-9	.	TRBJ1-1	CASRRPGVNTEAFF	TGTGCCAGCAGACGTCCCGGGGTGAACACTGAAGCTTTCTTT
.	TRBV7-8	few	TRBJ2-7	CASSNRDWSYEQYF	TGTGCCAGCAGCAACCGGGACTGGTCCTACGAGCAGTACTTC